These 19 T cell receptor beta chains share one sample of origin, sequenced in a study of spatial heterogeneity in lung cancer. Regarding time point: blood at routine non-recurrence follow-up after resection. Using its own MiXCR run on the 5' RACE reads, TCRdb lists one record per CDR3 protein. The profile shows about 45,000 distinct CDR3 sequences, roughly 20% of them singletons. The sequenced sample was PBMCs, obtained at follow-up. These receptors were collected from a female donor with early-stage non-small cell lung cancer.

The chain has TRBV29-1 and TRBJ1-2, with TRBD1 as a possible D gene (6 bases). CDR3 length: 14 residues. V dropped 6 bases and J dropped 8 bases, with 22 bases sitting between them. Germline V gene lookup returns CDR1 SQVTM and CDR2 ANQGSEA. The CDR3 sequence: CSVGTGSAANGYTF. The DNA of the CDR3 is TGCAGCGTGGGCACAGGGTCGGCAGCTAACGGCTACACCTTC. The full variable domain, completed using reference TRBV29-1 and TRBJ1-2, is SAVISQKPSRDICQRGTSLTIQCQVDSQVTMMFWYRQQPGQSLTLIATANQGSEATYESGFVIDKFPISRPNLTFSTLTVSNMSPEDSSIYLCSVGTGSAANGYTFGSGTRLTVV.

This clonotype was counted a few times. The CDR3 loop reads CASSWSASGNTIYF. CDR3 DNA sequence: TGTGCCAGCAGTTGGTCCGCCTCTGGAAACACCATATATTTT. V usage is TRBV28 and J usage is TRBJ1-3, with D uncertain. Germline CDR1 and CDR2: MDHEN and SYDVKM. The CDR3 sequence is 14 residues long. The ends were cut back, 4 bases at V and 0 bases at J, with 7 bases in the middle.

V and J are TRBV30 and TRBJ1-2, with unresolved D. The CDR3 covers 15 residues. V shed 4 bases and J shed 0 bases, with 15 bases lying between them. Per the germline V gene, CDR1 is GTSNPN and CDR2 is SVGIG (reference sequence). The CDR3 loop is CAWISFGQANYGYTF. In DNA, the CDR3 is TGTGCCTGGATTAGTTTCGGGCAAGCTAACTATGGCTACACCTTC.

The chain joins TRBV14 to TRBJ1-2; TRBD1 might be the D (5 bases). The CDR3 is 14 amino acids. Trimming stripped 3 bases from V and 7 bases from J, with 15 bases between. In germline, CDR1 is SGHDN, CDR2 FVKESK. The CDR3 reads CASSHRQGGSGYTF. The CDR3 coding sequence is TGTGCCAGCAGCCACCGCCAGGGTGGGTCTGGCTACACCTTC. The full variable domain, completed using reference TRBV14 and TRBJ1-2, is EAGVTQFPSHSVIEKGQTVTLRCDPISGHDNLYWYRRVMGKEIKFLLHFVKESKQDESGMPNNRFLAERTGGTYSTLKVQPAELEDSGVYFCASSHRQGGSGYTFGSGTRLTVV.

In its sample, this clonotype was seen a few times. V usage is TRBV7-9 and J usage is TRBJ1-3; no firm D call. V gave up 0 bases and J gave up 7 bases, with 4 bases separating them. Germline V lookup: CDR1 SEHNR, CDR2 FQNEAQ (reference sequence). This CDR3 is built from 12 residues. CDR3 sequence reads: CASSLATNTIYF. CDR3 nucleotides: TGTGCCAGCAGCTTAGCAACCAACACCATATATTTT. The full variable domain, completed using reference TRBV7-9 and TRBJ1-3, is DTGVSQNPRHKITKRGQNVTFRCDPISEHNRLYWYRQTLGQGPEFLTYFQNEAQLEKSRLLSDRFSAERPKGSFSTLEIQRTEQGDSAMYLCASSLATNTIYFGEGSWLTVV.

V and J are TRBV29-1 and TRBJ2-5; tentative D call: TRBD2 (5 bases). The CDR3 contains 14 residues. Between the trimmed V and J ends, which lost 7 bases and 5 bases, there was a span of 20 bases. Germline-derived CDR1 and CDR2 are SQVTM and ANQGSEA. The CDR3 DNA follows: TGCAGCGGCGGCGGTGGCAGCGGAGAGGAGACCCAGTACTTC. Its translation is CSGGGGSGEETQYF.

In this sample, this clonotype turned up many times. The V gene is TRBV20-1, the J gene TRBJ1-5, with D possibly being TRBD1 (6 bases). This CDR3 contains 15 residues. CDR1 and CDR2 (germline): DFQATT, SNEGSKA (reference sequence). The V and J ends lost 0 bases and 4 bases respectively, with 13 bases between them. This CDR3 reads CSARDWDNRNQPQHF. CDR3 nucleotide sequence: TGCAGTGCTAGAGATTGGGACAACAGGAATCAGCCCCAGCATTTT.

The genes are TRBV20-1 and TRBJ2-5, with D possibly TRBD2 on 6 matching bases. CDR1 is DFQATT, CDR2 SNEGSKA, per germline (reference sequence). The CDR3 loop spans 13 amino acids. V lost 1 base, J lost 5 bases, and 11 bases lay in between. This CDR3 is CSARGSGRETQYF. CDR3 DNA: TGCAGTGCTAGAGGTAGCGGCAGGGAGACCCAGTACTTC.

The chain links TRBV5-1 to TRBJ1-1, with a possible D match to TRBD1 (5 bases). The germline V gene encodes CDR1 SGHRS and CDR2 YFSETQ. V lost 1 base and J 4 bases, leaving 17 bases between the germline ends. The CDR3 loop spans 16 amino acids. Here the CDR3 DNA reads TGCGCCAGCAGCTTGAGTATTTTGGGCAGGGCCACTGAAGCTTTCTTT. Protein product: CASSLSILGRATEAFF.

This clonotype was found many times. The rearrangement uses TRBV10-1 and TRBJ2-1; D gene uncertain. Germline assignment: CDR1 WNHNN and CDR2 SYGVQD (reference sequence). This CDR3 has 14 residues. V shed 3 bases and J shed 5 bases, with 11 bases lying between them. The CDR3 protein is CASSDSQVNNEQFF. CDR3 sequence (DNA): TGCGCCAGCAGTGATTCCCAGGTCAACAATGAGCAGTTCTTC.

This clonotype was recorded many times. V usage is TRBV4-1 and J usage is TRBJ1-2; maybe TRBD1 (6 bases). The CDR3 consists of 17 residues. Trimming removed 2 bases at V and 8 bases at J, with 24 bases between. Germline lookup yields CDR1 MGHRA and CDR2 YSYEKL. The CDR3 here is CASSQPNRARGLRGYTF. The CDR3 DNA reads as TGCGCCAGCAGCCAACCAAACAGGGCTCGTGGCTTACGGGGCTACACCTTC.

The chain recombines TRBV20-1 with TRBJ2-7, with TRBD2 identical over 9 bases. V dropped 0 bases and J dropped 0; count of bases not matched to a gene: 3. Germline assignment: CDR1 DFQATT and CDR2 SNEGSKA (reference sequence). The CDR3 extends over 15 amino acids. CDR3 bases: TGCAGTGCTAGAGATCATAGCGGGAGCTCCTACGAGCAGTACTTC. This translates into CSARDHSGSSYEQYF.

The chain joins TRBV29-1 to TRBJ2-2; D gene unclear. Germline V CDR1 and CDR2: SQVTM, ANQGSEA. The V end lost 3 bases, the J end lost 4 bases, and 6 bases lay between the germline ends. There are 12 residues in the CDR3. The CDR3 sequence is CSVDVLTGELFF. In nucleotides, the CDR3 is TGCAGCGTTGATGTGCTCACCGGGGAGCTGTTTTTT.

This clonotype was observed a few times. The J gene is TRBJ1-5, the V gene TRBV12-3 or TRBV12-4; D gene unclear. The CDR3 runs 14 residues. V lost 6 bases, J lost 0 bases, and 9 bases lay in between. DNA for the CDR3: TGTGCCAGCAGAGAGTACAGTAGCAATCAGCCCCAGCATTTT. This gives the protein CASREYSSNQPQHF.

CDR3 nucleotides: TGCAGCGTGCTCCGGGACACTCACTACAATGAGCAGTTCTTC. Translating it yields CSVLRDTHYNEQFF. This chain connects TRBV29-1 to TRBJ2-1; perhaps TRBD1 as D (6 bases). The CDR3 is 14 residues long. The V end was cut by 6 bases, the J end by 3 bases, with 15 bases between. CDR1 and CDR2 from the germline V gene are SQVTM and ANQGSEA.

This chain joins TRBV12-3 or TRBV12-4 and TRBJ1-2, with D uncertain. The CDR3 contains 14 residues. Trimming shortened V by 5 bases and J by 4 bases, and 14 bases separated the two germline ends. The CDR3 nucleotides read TGTGCCAGCAGTGGTCCCCCCCCAACCTATGGCTACACCTTC. Translation gives CASSGPPPTYGYTF.

The chain has TRBV3-1 and TRBJ2-2; no firm D call. The V end was cut by 1 base, the J end by 8 bases, with 5 bases between. CDR1 and CDR2 from the germline V gene are LGHDT and YNNKEL (reference sequence). The CDR3 sequence is 12 residues long. The CDR3 DNA sequence: TGTGCCAGCAGCCAAGGGGCAGGGGAGCTGTTTTTT. It specifies CASSQGAGELFF.

The rearrangement joins TRBV5-1 to TRBJ2-7; 10 bases match TRBD1. CDR3 length: 15 residues. The V and J ends lost 4 bases and 4 bases, in that order; junction bases with no gene match: 8. Germline V gene lookup returns CDR1 SGHRS and CDR2 YFSETQ. This chain's CDR3 is CASSLAGQGLYEQYF. For the CDR3, the DNA is TGCGCCAGCAGCCTCGCGGGACAGGGGTTGTACGAGCAGTACTTC.

The chain couples TRBV12-3 or TRBV12-4 to TRBJ2-2; perhaps TRBD2 as D (6 bases). V lost 0 bases and J lost 5, with 10 bases in between. The CDR3 totals 15 residues. This CDR3 is CASSLARGATGELFF. Written as DNA, the CDR3 is TGTGCCAGCAGTTTAGCGCGGGGCGCAACCGGGGAGCTGTTTTTT.